These T cell receptor beta chains were read from a single sample in a study of blood T cell repertoires in COVID-19. Profiled with immunoSEQ multiplex PCR; TCRdb holds only in-frame clones, not every one. The table shows approximately 150,000 clones, with about four fifths occurring only once. Sequenced input: peripheral blood. The receptors derive from a woman between 65 and 79 years old with acute or convalescent COVID-19. The CDR3 runs from the conserved cysteine through the conserved F or W. Fields, in order: clone size, J gene, CDR3 length, V gene, CDR3 protein. Some rows have no size entry. The others give once, few or many, or a class for an expanded clone.

abundance: NA; j_gene: TRBJ1-6; len: 15; v_gene: TRBV3-1/TRBV3-2; CDR3aa: CASSQDQGINSPLHF
abundance: once; j_gene: TRBJ2-6; len: 16; v_gene: TRBV5-1; CDR3aa: CASSLAGGAGANVLTF
abundance: NA; j_gene: TRBJ1-2; len: 17; v_gene: TRBV19; CDR3aa: CASSIGARGRTNYGYTF
abundance: NA; j_gene: TRBJ1-5; len: 18; v_gene: TRBV21-1; CDR3aa: CASSKEEDRAGSRKPQHF
abundance: once; j_gene: TRBJ1-2; len: 16; v_gene: TRBV19; CDR3aa: CASSIGQGEGNYGYTF
abundance: NA; j_gene: TRBJ1-2; len: 14; v_gene: TRBV2; CDR3aa: CASSRQRDNYGYTF
abundance: few; j_gene: TRBJ1-5; len: 14; v_gene: TRBV7-9; CDR3aa: CASSFQYSNQPQHF
abundance: NA; j_gene: TRBJ2-3; len: 16; v_gene: TRBV5-1; CDR3aa: CASSQGLAGVGDTQYF
abundance: NA; j_gene: TRBJ2-7; len: 17; v_gene: TRBV10-2; CDR3aa: CASSPGWGTSGNYEQYF
abundance: NA; j_gene: TRBJ1-1; len: 15; v_gene: TRBV7-9; CDR3aa: CASSWTGGFDTEAFF
abundance: few; j_gene: TRBJ1-1; len: 12; v_gene: TRBV6-5; CDR3aa: CASRQPGTEAFF
abundance: NA; j_gene: TRBJ2-4; len: 15; v_gene: TRBV7-2; CDR3aa: CASTSAQRGKNIQYF
abundance: NA; j_gene: TRBJ1-2; len: 16; v_gene: TRBV7-8; CDR3aa: CASSSRPGTDSYGYTF
abundance: NA; j_gene: TRBJ2-2; len: 13; v_gene: TRBV11-3; CDR3aa: CASSPSSTGELFF
abundance: NA; j_gene: TRBJ2-3; len: 14; v_gene: TRBV7-9; CDR3aa: CASSLSTITDTQYF
abundance: once; j_gene: TRBJ2-1; len: 15; v_gene: TRBV7-3; CDR3aa: CASSKDSMRHNEQFF
abundance: NA; j_gene: TRBJ2-1; len: 14; v_gene: TRBV27; CDR3aa: CASSRSGRAWEQFF
abundance: NA; j_gene: TRBJ2-7; len: 13; v_gene: TRBV5-1; CDR3aa: CASSDGQAYEQYF
abundance: once; j_gene: TRBJ2-3; len: 15; v_gene: TRBV5-1; CDR3aa: CASSLEGGSTDTQYF
abundance: NA; j_gene: TRBJ2-7; len: 13; v_gene: TRBV19; CDR3aa: CASSIADSYEQYF
abundance: once; j_gene: TRBJ1-1; len: 15; v_gene: TRBV3-1/TRBV3-2; CDR3aa: CASSPGDRMNTEAFF
abundance: NA; j_gene: TRBJ2-7; len: 15; v_gene: TRBV7-9; CDR3aa: CASSTGQGANYEQYF
abundance: NA; j_gene: TRBJ1-5; len: 15; v_gene: TRBV4-1; CDR3aa: CASSQDGSINQPQHF
abundance: NA; j_gene: TRBJ2-2; len: 16; v_gene: TRBV10-3; CDR3aa: CAISERAGAGTGELFF
abundance: NA; j_gene: TRBJ2-7; len: 15; v_gene: TRBV7-9; CDR3aa: CASSPGGFSSYEQYF
abundance: once; j_gene: TRBJ1-4; len: 17; v_gene: TRBV7-2; CDR3aa: CASSLALRTGGFEKLFF
abundance: NA; j_gene: TRBJ2-1; len: 17; v_gene: TRBV10-2; CDR3aa: CASSEMASGKPYNEQFF
abundance: NA; j_gene: TRBJ2-3; len: 15; v_gene: TRBV7-2; CDR3aa: CASSSRLAGQDTQYF
abundance: few; j_gene: TRBJ1-6; len: 19; v_gene: TRBV2; CDR3aa: CASRSPTLQGPPPNSPLHF
abundance: NA; j_gene: TRBJ2-3; len: 13; v_gene: TRBV7-2; CDR3aa: CASGRASTDTQYF
abundance: NA; j_gene: TRBJ1-1; len: 15; v_gene: TRBV5-6; CDR3aa: CASSWGHTMNTEAFF
abundance: NA; j_gene: TRBJ1-5; len: 13; v_gene: TRBV6-2/TRBV6-3; CDR3aa: CASSWDSGQPQHF
abundance: NA; j_gene: TRBJ1-2; len: 16; v_gene: TRBV7-9; CDR3aa: CASSPGMATAPYGYTF
abundance: NA; j_gene: TRBJ2-1; len: 19; v_gene: TRBV6-2/TRBV6-3; CDR3aa: CASSSSGTSGRSPYNEQFF
abundance: NA; j_gene: TRBJ2-1; len: 13; v_gene: TRBV4-2; CDR3aa: CASSQERGNEQFF
abundance: NA; j_gene: TRBJ2-1; len: 13; v_gene: TRBV10-3; CDR3aa: CASGLAGENEQFF
abundance: once; j_gene: TRBJ1-3; len: 14; v_gene: TRBV5-1; CDR3aa: CASSLESRGDTIYF
abundance: once; j_gene: TRBJ1-6; len: 15; v_gene: TRBV7-8; CDR3aa: CASSFGDQGNSPLHF
abundance: NA; j_gene: TRBJ2-3; len: 17; v_gene: TRBV4-3; CDR3aa: CASSRTYGGGLTDTQYF
abundance: few; j_gene: TRBJ1-2; len: 14; v_gene: TRBV7-2; CDR3aa: CASSLAPGDYGYTF
abundance: NA; j_gene: TRBJ2-7; len: 15; v_gene: TRBV21-1; CDR3aa: CASRGGGVSSYEQYF
abundance: NA; j_gene: TRBJ1-2; len: 13; v_gene: TRBV7-9; CDR3aa: CASSLWSYYGYTF
abundance: NA; j_gene: TRBJ1-1; len: 13; v_gene: TRBV7-8; CDR3aa: CASMLRSNTEAFF
abundance: NA; j_gene: TRBJ2-1; len: 18; v_gene: TRBV9; CDR3aa: CASSVEGSGGVGLDEQFF
abundance: once; j_gene: TRBJ2-1; len: 17; v_gene: TRBV5-6; CDR3aa: CASSLLGLAGPLDEQFF
abundance: NA; j_gene: TRBJ2-1; len: 15; v_gene: TRBV5-4; CDR3aa: CASSFPGTNYNEQFF
abundance: NA; j_gene: TRBJ2-5; len: 14; v_gene: TRBV3-1/TRBV3-2; CDR3aa: CASSQGLIQETQYF
abundance: NA; j_gene: TRBJ2-1; len: 16; v_gene: TRBV30; CDR3aa: CAWSVQGRSSYNEQFF
abundance: once; j_gene: TRBJ2-3; len: 14; v_gene: TRBV28; CDR3aa: CASFGGRTTDTQYF
abundance: NA; j_gene: TRBJ2-7; len: 14; v_gene: TRBV5-6; CDR3aa: CASSRTGTGTEQYF
abundance: once; j_gene: TRBJ2-5; len: 13; v_gene: TRBV5-5; CDR3aa: CASTWDTQETQYF
abundance: NA; j_gene: TRBJ1-4; len: 13; v_gene: TRBV25-1; CDR3aa: CASSRQGIEKLFF
abundance: NA; j_gene: TRBJ2-2; len: 17; v_gene: TRBV4-3; CDR3aa: CASSPLGPTTNTGELFF